What follows is one T cell receptor (beta chain) and its context. The germline CDR1 and CDR2 sequences are SGHNT and YENEEA. CDR3 length: 14 amino acids. The V end was cut by 1 base, the J end by 8 bases, with 12 bases between. These data are taken from a study of blood T cell repertoires in COVID-19. Authors' data handling: It was from reference gene primer amplification that nucleated cell counts were estimated. Using immunoSEQ multiplex PCR, the repertoire was profiled, and TCRdb retains in-frame clones only, with some absent. Clone size and the V and J calls come from that table; the DNA yielded D and trimming. Here the sample spans some 230,000 clones, roughly 83% being singletons.

The sequenced sample consisted of peripheral blood. This rearrangement joins TRBV11-3 to TRBJ2-1; no reliable D call. The receptor's source is a woman in her 50s with acute or convalescent COVID-19. DNA for the CDR3: TGTGCCAGCAGCTTAGGCCCCCAGTTCGATGAGCAGTTCTTC. Its protein is CASSLGPQFDEQFF.